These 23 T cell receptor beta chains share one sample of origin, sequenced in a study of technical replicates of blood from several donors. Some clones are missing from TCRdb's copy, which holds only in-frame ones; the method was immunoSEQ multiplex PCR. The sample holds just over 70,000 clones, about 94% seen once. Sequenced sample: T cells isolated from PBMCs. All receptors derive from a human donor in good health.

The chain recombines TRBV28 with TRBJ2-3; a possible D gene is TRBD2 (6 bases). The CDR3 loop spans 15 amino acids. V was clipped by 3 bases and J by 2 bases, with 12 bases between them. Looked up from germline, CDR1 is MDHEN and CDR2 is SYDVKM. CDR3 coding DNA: TGTGCCAGCAGTTTGGGACTGCTGAACACAGATACGCAGTATTTT. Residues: CASSLGLLNTDTQYF. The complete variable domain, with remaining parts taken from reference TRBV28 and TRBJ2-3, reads DVKVTQSSRYLVKRTGEKVFLECVQDMDHENMFWYRQDPGLGLRLIYFSYDVKMKEKGDIPEGYSVSREKKERFSLILESASTNQTSMYLCASSLGLLNTDTQYFGPGTRLTVL.

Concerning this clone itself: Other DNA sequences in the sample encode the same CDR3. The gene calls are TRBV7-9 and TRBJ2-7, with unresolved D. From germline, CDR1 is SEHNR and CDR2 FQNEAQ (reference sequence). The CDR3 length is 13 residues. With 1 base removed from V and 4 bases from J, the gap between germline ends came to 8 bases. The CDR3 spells CASSLGQIYEQYF. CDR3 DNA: TGTGCCAGCAGCTTAGGGCAGATATACGAGCAGTACTTC.

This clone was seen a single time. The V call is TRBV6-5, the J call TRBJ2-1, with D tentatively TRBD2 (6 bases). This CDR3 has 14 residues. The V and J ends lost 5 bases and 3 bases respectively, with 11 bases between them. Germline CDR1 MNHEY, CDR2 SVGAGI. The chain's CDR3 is CASSKRLGYNEQFF. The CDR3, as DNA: TGTGCCAGCAGTAAGCGACTAGGCTACAATGAGCAGTTCTTC.

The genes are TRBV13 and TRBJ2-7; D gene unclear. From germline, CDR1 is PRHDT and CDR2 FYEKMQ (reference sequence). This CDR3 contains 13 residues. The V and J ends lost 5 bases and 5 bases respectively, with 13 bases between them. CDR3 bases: TGTGCCAGCAGCCCTAGAGGTCCCCACGAGCAGTACTTC. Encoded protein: CASSPRGPHEQYF.

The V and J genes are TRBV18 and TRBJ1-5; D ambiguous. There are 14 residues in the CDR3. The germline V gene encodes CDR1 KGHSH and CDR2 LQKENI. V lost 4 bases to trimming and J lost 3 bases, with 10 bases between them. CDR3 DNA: TGTGCCAGCTCACTCGGTACAGCCAATCAGCCCCAGCATTTT. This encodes CASSLGTANQPQHF.

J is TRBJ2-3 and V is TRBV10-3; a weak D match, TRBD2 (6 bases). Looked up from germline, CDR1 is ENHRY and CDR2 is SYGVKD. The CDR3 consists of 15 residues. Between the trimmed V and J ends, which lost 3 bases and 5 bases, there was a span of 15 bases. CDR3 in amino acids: CAISEGREDKDTQYF. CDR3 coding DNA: TGTGCCATCAGTGAAGGGCGGGAAGATAAAGATACGCAGTATTTT.

The CDR3: CASRPGQGNGGYTF. In DNA, the CDR3 is TGTGCCAGCAGACCTGGACAGGGTAATGGTGGCTACACCTTC. The V gene is TRBV5-4, the J gene TRBJ1-2; 8 bases fit TRBD1. Germline V gene data show CDR1 as SGHNT and CDR2 as YYREEE (reference sequence). Trimming cost V 5 bases and J 7 bases; bases outside gene matches: 10. The CDR3 totals 14 residues.

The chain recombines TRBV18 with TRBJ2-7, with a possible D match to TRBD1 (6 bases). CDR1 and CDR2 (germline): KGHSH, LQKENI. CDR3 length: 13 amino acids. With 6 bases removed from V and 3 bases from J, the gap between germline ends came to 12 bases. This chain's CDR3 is CASSKGDSYEQYF. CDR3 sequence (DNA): TGTGCCAGCTCGAAGGGGGATAGCTACGAGCAGTACTTC.

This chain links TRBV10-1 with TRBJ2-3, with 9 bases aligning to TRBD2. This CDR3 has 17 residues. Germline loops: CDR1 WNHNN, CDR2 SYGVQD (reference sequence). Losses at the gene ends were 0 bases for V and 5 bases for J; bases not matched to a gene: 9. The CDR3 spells CASSESGTSLVEDTQYF. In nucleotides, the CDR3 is TGCGCCAGCAGTGAGTCTGGGACTAGCCTAGTCGAAGATACGCAGTATTTT.

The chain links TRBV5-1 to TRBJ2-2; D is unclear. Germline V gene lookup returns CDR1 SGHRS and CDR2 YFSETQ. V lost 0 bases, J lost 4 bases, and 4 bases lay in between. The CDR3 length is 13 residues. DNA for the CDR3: TGCGCCAGCAGCTTGGACAGCACCGGGGAGCTGTTTTTT. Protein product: CASSLDSTGELFF.

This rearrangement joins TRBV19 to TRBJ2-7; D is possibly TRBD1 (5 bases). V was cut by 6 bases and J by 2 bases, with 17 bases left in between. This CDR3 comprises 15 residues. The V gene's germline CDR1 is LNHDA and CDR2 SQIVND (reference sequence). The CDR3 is CASSDRPSGPYEQYF. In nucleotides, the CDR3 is TGTGCCAGTAGCGACAGACCATCGGGCCCCTACGAGCAGTACTTC. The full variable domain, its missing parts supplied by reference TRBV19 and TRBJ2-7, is DGGITQSPKYLFRKEGQNVTLSCEQNLNHDAMYWYRQDPGQGLRLIYYSQIVNDFQKGDIAEGYSVSREKKESFPLTVTSAQKNPTAFYLCASSDRPSGPYEQYFGPGTRLTVT.

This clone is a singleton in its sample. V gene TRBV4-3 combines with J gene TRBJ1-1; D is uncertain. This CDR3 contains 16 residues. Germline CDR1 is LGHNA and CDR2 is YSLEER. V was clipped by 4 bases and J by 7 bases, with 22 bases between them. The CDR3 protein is CASSPDEGTVPYEAFF. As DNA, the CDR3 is TGCGCCAGCAGCCCCGACGAGGGAACAGTCCCCTATGAAGCTTTCTTT.

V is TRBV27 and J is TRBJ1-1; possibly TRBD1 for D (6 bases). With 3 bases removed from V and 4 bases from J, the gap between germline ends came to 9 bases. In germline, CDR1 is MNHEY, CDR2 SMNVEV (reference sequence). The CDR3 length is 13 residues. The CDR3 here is CASSFTGTTEAFF. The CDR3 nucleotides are TGTGCCAGCAGTTTCACAGGGACCACTGAAGCTTTCTTT.

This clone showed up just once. The CDR3 region has the DNA TGCGCCAGCAGTCAAGAGGGTTCGGCTTTCTTT. Protein sequence: CASSQEGSAFF. V gene TRBV23-1 combines with J gene TRBJ1-1; D unclear. TRBV23-1 has ORF status, its function being uncertain. The CDR3 contains 11 residues. Trimming cost V 2 bases and J 11 bases, with 9 bases left between them.

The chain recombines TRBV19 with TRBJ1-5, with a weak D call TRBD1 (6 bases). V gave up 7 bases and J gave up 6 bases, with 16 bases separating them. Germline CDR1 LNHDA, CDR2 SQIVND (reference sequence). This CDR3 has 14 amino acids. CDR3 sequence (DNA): TGTGCCAGTACGTCTGGTTCCAGGGGTCAGCCCCAGCATTTT. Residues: CASTSGSRGQPQHF.

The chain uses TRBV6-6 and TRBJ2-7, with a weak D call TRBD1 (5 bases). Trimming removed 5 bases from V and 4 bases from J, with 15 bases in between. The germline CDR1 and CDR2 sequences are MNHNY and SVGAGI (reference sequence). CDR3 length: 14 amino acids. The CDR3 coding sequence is TGTGCCAGCAGTACTCAGACAGTTTGGTACGAGCAGTACTTC. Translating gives CASSTQTVWYEQYF.

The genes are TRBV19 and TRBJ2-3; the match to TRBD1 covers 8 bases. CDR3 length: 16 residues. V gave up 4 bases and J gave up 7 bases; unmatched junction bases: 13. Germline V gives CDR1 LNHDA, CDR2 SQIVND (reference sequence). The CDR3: CASSTGQGLDIYTQYF. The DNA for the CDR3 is TGTGCCAGTAGTACCGGACAGGGCCTAGATATTTATACGCAGTATTTT.

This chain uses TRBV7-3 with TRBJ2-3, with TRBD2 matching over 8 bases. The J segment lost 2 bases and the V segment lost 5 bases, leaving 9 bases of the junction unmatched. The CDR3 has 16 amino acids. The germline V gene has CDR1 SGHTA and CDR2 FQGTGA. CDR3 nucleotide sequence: TGTGCCAGCAGCCTTAGCGGGATAGGGACCACAGATACGCAGTATTTT. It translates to CASSLSGIGTTDTQYF.

The CDR3 DNA is TGTGCCAGCAGCCGGACAGGGAACACTGAAGCTTTCTTT. Protein: CASSRTGNTEAFF. J is TRBJ1-1 and V is TRBV7-3; 7 nucleotides align to TRBD1. Germline V gene sequence: CDR1 SGHTA, CDR2 FQGTGA. The J segment lost 1 base and the V segment lost 5 bases, leaving 1 base of the junction unmatched. The CDR3 has 13 amino acids. The whole variable domain, filled in from reference TRBV7-3 and TRBJ1-1, reads GAGVSQTPSNKVTEKGKYVELRCDPISGHTALYWYRQSLGQGPEFLIYFQGTGAADDSGLPNDRFFAVRPEGSVSTLKIQRTERGDSAVYLCASSRTGNTEAFFGQGTRLTVV.

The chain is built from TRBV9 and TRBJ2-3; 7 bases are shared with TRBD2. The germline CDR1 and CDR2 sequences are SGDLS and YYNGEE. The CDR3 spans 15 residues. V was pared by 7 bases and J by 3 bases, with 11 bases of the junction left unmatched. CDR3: CASQVGGSKTDTQYF. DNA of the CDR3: TGTGCCAGCCAAGTGGGCGGGAGTAAGACAGATACGCAGTATTTT.

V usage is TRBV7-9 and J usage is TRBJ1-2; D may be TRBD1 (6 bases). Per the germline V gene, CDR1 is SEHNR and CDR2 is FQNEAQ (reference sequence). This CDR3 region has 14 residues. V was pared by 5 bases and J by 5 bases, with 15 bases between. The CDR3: CASSLVTGRYGYTF. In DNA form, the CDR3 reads TGTGCCAGCAGCCTAGTTACAGGGCGTTATGGCTACACCTTC.

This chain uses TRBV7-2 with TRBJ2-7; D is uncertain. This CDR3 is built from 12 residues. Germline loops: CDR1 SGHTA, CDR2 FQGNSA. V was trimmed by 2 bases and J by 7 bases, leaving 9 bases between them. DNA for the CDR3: TGTGCCAGCAGCTTATCCTCGGGTGAGCAGTACTTC. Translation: CASSLSSGEQYF.

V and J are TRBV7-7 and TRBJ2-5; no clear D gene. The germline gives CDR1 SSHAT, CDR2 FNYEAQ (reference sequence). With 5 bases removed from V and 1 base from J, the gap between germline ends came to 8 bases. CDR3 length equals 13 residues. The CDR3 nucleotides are TGTGCCAGCAGCCCCTCCGGCCAAGAGACCCAGTACTTC. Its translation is CASSPSGQETQYF.